The 19 T cell receptor beta chains below were found in one sample sequenced in a study of blood T cell repertoires in COVID-19. Using immunoSEQ multiplex PCR, the repertoire was profiled, and TCRdb retains in-frame clones only, with some absent. The top ten clones hold around 3.1% of a sample with 45,000 to 55,000 clones, around 90% of them seen once. The sequenced sample consisted of peripheral blood. These receptors were taken from a human donor in a cohort sampled during active COVID-19.

This chain joins TRBV6-6 and TRBJ2-1, with TRBD1 as a possible D gene (6 bases). The CDR3 is 12 residues long. Trimming shortened V by 6 bases and J by 6 bases, and 9 bases separated the two germline ends. Germline lookup yields CDR1 MNHNY and CDR2 SVGAGI (reference sequence). The CDR3 reads CASRLGGNEQFF. The CDR3 nucleotides read TGTGCCAGCAGGCTAGGGGGCAATGAGCAGTTCTTC.

The rearrangement joins TRBV11-2 to TRBJ2-1; tentative D call: TRBD2 (6 bases). Per the germline V gene, CDR1 is SGHAT and CDR2 is FQNNGV. Trimming took 5 bases from V and 7 from J, leaving 24 bases between them. The CDR3 consists of 17 residues. The CDR3 nucleotides are TGTGCCAGCAGCCGAAGCTCGGTAACGGGAGTAATAAATGAGCAGTTCTTC. It encodes CASSRSSVTGVINEQFF.

For the CDR3, the DNA is TGTGCCAGCAGTTACTCGAGGGACAAGAACACTGAAGCTTTCTTT. It is translated as CASSYSRDKNTEAFF. The chain combines TRBV6-6 with TRBJ1-1, with D tentatively TRBD1 (6 bases). The length of the CDR3 is 15 residues. Germline V gives CDR1 MNHNY, CDR2 SVGAGI (reference sequence). With 0 bases removed from V and 1 base from J, the gap between germline ends came to 9 bases.

V usage is TRBV27 and J usage is TRBJ1-5; D unresolved. The V end lost 5 bases, the J end lost 3 bases, and 14 bases lay between the germline ends. The germline gives CDR1 MNHEY, CDR2 SMNVEV (reference sequence). The CDR3 is 15 amino acids. The CDR3 loop is CASSPAGGFNQPQHF. CDR3 nucleotides: TGTGCCAGCAGTCCCGCTGGCGGCTTCAATCAGCCCCAGCATTTT.

In this sample, this clone turned up a few times. The CDR3 loop reads CASSPRGIYEQYF. The CDR3 DNA reads as TGTGCCAGCTCACCCCGCGGGATCTACGAGCAGTACTTC. The chain employs TRBV18 and TRBJ2-7; weak D call: TRBD2 (6 bases). Germline CDR1 reads KGHSH; CDR2 reads LQKENI. V was shortened by 3 bases and J by 3 bases, with 9 bases between the two germline ends. CDR3 length: 13 residues.

This clone was counted a single time. The chain has TRBV11-2 and TRBJ2-3; 11 positions agree with TRBD2. The CDR3 sequence is 16 residues long. Germline V gene data show CDR1 as SGHAT and CDR2 as FQNNGV. The junction had 8 bases not matched to a gene; V was cut back by 5 bases and J by 4 bases. The chain's CDR3 is CASSDTSGSGADTQYF. The DNA for the CDR3 is TGTGCCAGCAGCGACACTAGCGGGAGTGGCGCAGATACGCAGTATTTT. Drawing the rest from reference TRBV11-2 and TRBJ2-3, the complete variable domain is EAGVAQSPRYKIIEKRQSVAFWCNPISGHATLYWYQQILGQGPKLLIQFQNNGVVDDSQLPKDRFSAERLKGVDSTLKIQPAKLEDSAVYLCASSDTSGSGADTQYFGPGTRLTVL.

The CDR3 protein is CAWTYGGTGLMNTEAFF. CDR3 in DNA: TGTGCCTGGACCTACGGCGGGACAGGACTCATGAACACTGAAGCTTTCTTT. The J gene is TRBJ1-1, the V gene TRBV30, with 8 bases fitting TRBD1. V gave up 4 bases and J gave up 0 bases; unmatched junction bases: 13. There are 17 residues in the CDR3. The germline V gene encodes CDR1 GTSNPN and CDR2 SVGIG (reference sequence). The variable domain in full, completed from reference TRBV30 and TRBJ1-1, reads SQTIHQWPATLVQPVGSPLSLECTVEGTSNPNLYWYRQAAGRGLQLLFYSVGIGQISSEVPQNLSASRPQDRQFILSSKKLLLSDSGFYLCAWTYGGTGLMNTEAFFGQGTRLTVV.

This chain joins TRBV30 and TRBJ2-5, with 14 bases identical to TRBD2. Germline trimming cut 5 bases from V and 5 bases from J; bases unmatched to any gene: 7. The CDR3 contains 15 residues. The germline gives CDR1 GTSNPN, CDR2 SVGIG (reference sequence). CDR3 coding DNA: TGTGCCTGGCAGGGACTAGCGGGAGTGTTGGAGACCCAGTACTTC. Translated: CAWQGLAGVLETQYF.

The chain links TRBV10-2 to TRBJ2-7, with 14 bases that match TRBD2. V gave up 2 bases and J gave up 7 bases; unmatched junction bases: 1. The CDR3 is made up of 14 amino acids. Germline CDR1 and CDR2: WSHSY and SAAADI. The CDR3 region is CASSEGLAGGEQYF. Here the CDR3 DNA reads TGCGCCAGCAGTGAGGGACTAGCGGGAGGTGAGCAGTACTTC.

CDR3 nucleotide sequence: TGTGCCAGCAGTAAGAGCCACCTCGGAGCTTTCTTT. Protein product: CASSKSHLGAFF. This chain uses TRBV2 with TRBJ1-1; no firm D call. Trimming took off 5 bases at V and 10 bases at J, with 14 bases between the two ends. There are 12 residues in the CDR3. Germline values: CDR1 SNHLY, CDR2 FYNNEI.

This clone came up once. This rearrangement joins TRBV5-4 to TRBJ2-3, with 7 nucleotides matching TRBD2. With 4 bases clipped from V and 4 bases from J, the junction kept 15 bases outside the gene matches. The CDR3 extends over 17 amino acids. Per the germline V gene, CDR1 is SGHNT and CDR2 is YYREEE (reference sequence). The CDR3 loop reads CASSAAGWGGSADTQYF. For the CDR3, the DNA is TGTGCCAGCAGCGCGGCGGGGTGGGGCGGGAGTGCAGATACGCAGTATTTT.

V is TRBV29-1 and J is TRBJ1-4; D remains unclear. V lost 5 bases, J lost 5 bases, and 9 bases lay in between. There are 12 residues in the CDR3. Looked up from germline, CDR1 is SQVTM and CDR2 is ANQGSEA. CDR3 nucleotides: TGCAGCGTTTTACAGACGAATGAAAAACTGTTTTTT. As protein: CSVLQTNEKLFF. The variable domain in full, completed from reference TRBV29-1 and TRBJ1-4, reads SAVISQKPSRDICQRGTSLTIQCQVDSQVTMMFWYRQQPGQSLTLIATANQGSEATYESGFVIDKFPISRPNLTFSTLTVSNMSPEDSSIYLCSVLQTNEKLFFGSGTQLSVL.

As DNA, the CDR3 is TGTGCCAGCAGCCAACTTGACGGGAGTCCCTACAATGAGCAGTTCTTC. The encoded protein is CASSQLDGSPYNEQFF. The chain employs TRBV3-1 (or the pseudogene TRBV3-2) and TRBJ2-1, with D maybe TRBD2 (6 bases). This CDR3 is 16 amino acids long. Between the trimmed V and J ends, which lost 2 bases and 2 bases, there was a span of 13 bases. Germline assignment: CDR1 LGHDT and CDR2 YNNKEL (reference sequence).

This chain uses TRBV3-1 (or the pseudogene TRBV3-2) with TRBJ2-7; no clear D. The CDR3 runs 15 residues. Germline V gene data show CDR1 as LGHDT and CDR2 as YNNKEL (reference sequence). V lost 0 bases and J lost 3, with 12 bases in between. CDR3 amino acids: CASSQEGLPLYEQYF. In nucleotides, the CDR3 is TGTGCCAGCAGCCAAGAGGGCCTCCCTCTCTACGAGCAGTACTTC.

The genes are TRBV5-1 and TRBJ2-7; no clear D. The CDR3 spans 13 residues. Per germline, CDR1 SGHRS and CDR2 YFSETQ. V gave up 2 bases and J gave up 2 bases, with 8 bases separating them. The chain's CDR3 is CASSFAEAYEQYF. In nucleotides, the CDR3 is TGCGCCAGCAGCTTCGCAGAAGCCTACGAGCAGTACTTC.

The chain couples TRBV18 to TRBJ2-7; 11 positions match TRBD2. V shed 3 bases, J shed 2 bases, and the junction held 6 bases outside the gene matches. This CDR3 has 16 amino acids. Germline V lookup: CDR1 KGHSH, CDR2 LQKENI. For the CDR3, the DNA is TGTGCCAGCTCACCCGGGACTAGCGGTTCCACCTACGAGCAGTACTTC. Protein sequence: CASSPGTSGSTYEQYF. The full variable domain, in which reference TRBV18 and TRBJ2-7 provide the parts outside the CDR3, is NAGVMQNPRHLVRRRGQEARLRCSPMKGHSHVYWYRQLPEEGLKFMVYLQKENIIDESGMPKERFSAEFPKEGPSILRIQQVVRGDSAAYFCASSPGTSGSTYEQYFGPGTRLTVT.

The chain uses TRBV6-5 and TRBJ2-3; 10 bases match TRBD2. V was pared by 7 bases and J by 3 bases, with 1 base of the junction left unmatched. This CDR3 comprises 13 residues. CDR1 and CDR2 from the germline V gene are MNHEY and SVGAGI. The CDR3, as DNA: TGTGCCAGCACTAGCGGGGGTACAGATACGCAGTATTTT. It codes for CASTSGGTDTQYF.

The genes are TRBV30 and TRBJ1-5, with D hard to call. The CDR3 runs 13 residues. CDR1 GTSNPN and CDR2 SVGIG come from the germline V gene (reference sequence). The V end was cut by 1 base, the J end by 5 bases, with 9 bases between. The CDR3 loop reads CAWSDSIDQPQHF. The CDR3, as DNA: TGTGCCTGGAGTGACTCAATCGATCAGCCCCAGCATTTT.

The gene calls are TRBV7-9 and TRBJ2-7; 11 nucleotides agree with TRBD2. CDR1 and CDR2 from the germline V gene are SEHNR and FQNEAQ (reference sequence). With V trimmed by 3 bases and J by 3 bases, 10 bases remained unmatched. The CDR3 covers 17 residues. CDR3 protein: CASSFPGLADFSYEQYF. CDR3 bases: TGTGCCAGCAGCTTTCCGGGACTAGCGGATTTTAGCTACGAGCAGTACTTC.